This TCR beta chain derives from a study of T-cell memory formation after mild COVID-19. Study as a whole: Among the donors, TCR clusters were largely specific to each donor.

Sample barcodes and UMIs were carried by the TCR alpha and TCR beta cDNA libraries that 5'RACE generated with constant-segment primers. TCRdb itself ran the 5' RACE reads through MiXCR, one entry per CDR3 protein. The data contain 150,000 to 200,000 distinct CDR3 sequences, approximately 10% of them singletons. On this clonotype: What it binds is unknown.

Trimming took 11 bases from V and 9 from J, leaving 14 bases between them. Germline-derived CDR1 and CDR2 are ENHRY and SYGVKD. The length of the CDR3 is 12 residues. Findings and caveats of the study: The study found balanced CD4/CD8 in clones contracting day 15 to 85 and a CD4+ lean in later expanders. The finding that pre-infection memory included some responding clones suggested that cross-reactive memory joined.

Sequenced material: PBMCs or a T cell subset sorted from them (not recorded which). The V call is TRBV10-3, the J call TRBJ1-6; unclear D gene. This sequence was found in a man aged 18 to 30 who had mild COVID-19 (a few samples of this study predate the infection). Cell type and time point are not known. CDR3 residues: CAPEAASSPLHF. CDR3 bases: TGTGCCCCCGAGGCAGCGAGTTCACCCCTCCACTTT.